This TCR beta chain derives from a study of blood T cells in healthy people across ages. Germline CDR1 is SGHRS and CDR2 is YFSETQ. Trimming removed 4 bases at V and 5 bases at J, with 12 bases between. The CDR3 runs 13 residues. Alongside a J-beta primer mix, a sample-barcoded 5' primer served in a second PCR lasting 7 to 11 cycles. TCRdb processed the 5' RACE reads anew with MiXCR; each CDR3 protein has one entry. The repertoire consists of fewer than 650,000 distinct CDR3 sequences, with about 26% occurring once and the leading ten covering over 3.5%. The table lists this clonotype with a few counts. These data also featured in a second study, about T cells of mothers and their children. That work contributes: The donor cohort consisted of a few healthy Caucasian mothers and their six children. During the second PCR, the M1S primer introduced sample barcodes along with 2-4 random nucleotides. Related mother-child pairs showed slightly higher but non-significant overlap than unrelated pairs.

The sequenced material came from blood. The chain combines TRBV5-1 with TRBJ2-5; no clear D gene. The receptor was derived from a boy aged 2 to 9 in good health. The chain's CDR3 is CASSANGGETQYF. In DNA form, the CDR3 reads TGCGCCAGCAGCGCCAACGGTGGGGAGACCCAGTACTTC.